This T cell receptor (beta chain) was sequenced in a study of blood T cell repertoires in COVID-19. Overall study: From the United States, Italy and Spain came samples of acute and convalescent COVID-19. Sources were T cells, B-cell-depleted T cells, or PBMCs; the material itself was cDNA or gDNA.

Original data processing: Counts of nucleated cells, estimated from reference gene primer amplification, were obtained. Libraries were prepared by immunoSEQ multiplex PCR; TCRdb keeps only in-frame clonotypes and omits some of them. The V and J calls and the clone size are those of that table, but D and trimming were determined from the DNA. The sample shows some 300,000 clones, roughly 88% of them seen only once. The TCR comes from a woman aged 25 to 39 who had recovered from COVID-19. Sequencing was performed on peripheral blood.

CDR3 bases: TGTGCCAGTAGTATTTTTGGATCCCTCGGAGTCACTGGAAACACCATATATTTT. This sequence encodes CASSIFGSLGVTGNTIYF. The rearrangement uses TRBV19 and TRBJ1-3, with D unclear. Trimming took off 3 bases at V and 2 bases at J, with 20 bases between the two ends. The CDR3 runs to 18 residues. The germline V gene encodes CDR1 LNHDA and CDR2 SQIVND (reference sequence).